The 28 T cell receptor beta chains given below trace back to one sample, sequenced in a study of blood T cell repertoires in COVID-19. Clones were read by immunoSEQ multiplex PCR, and TCRdb kept only the in-frame ones, dropping some. This table holds about 40,000 clones, approximately 90% found once. The specimen was peripheral blood. All receptors come from a woman between 25 and 40 years old in a cohort sampled during active COVID-19.

V gene TRBV14 combines with J gene TRBJ1-6; a possible D gene is TRBD1 (6 bases). Germline V gives CDR1 SGHDN, CDR2 FVKESK. CDR3 length equals 16 residues. Trimming removed 0 bases at V and 3 bases at J, with 9 bases between. Here the CDR3 reads CASSQDSRGYNSPLHF. The CDR3 bases are TGTGCCAGCAGCCAAGATAGCAGGGGCTATAATTCACCCCTCCACTTT.

V gene TRBV27 combines with J gene TRBJ2-1; 8 bases align to TRBD1. The CDR3 spans 11 residues. Germline assignment: CDR1 MNHEY and CDR2 SMNVEV (reference sequence). V lost 8 bases to trimming and J lost 6 bases; unmatched junction nucleotides: 0. CDR3 nucleotide sequence: TGTGCCAGCGGGACAGGCAATGAGCAGTTCTTC. It is translated as CASGTGNEQFF.

The rearrangement uses TRBV30 and TRBJ2-3; D is perhaps TRBD1 (5 bases). Germline CDR1 reads GTSNPN; CDR2 reads SVGIG (reference sequence). The CDR3 totals 14 residues. V lost 7 bases and J lost 0, with 14 bases in between. CDR3 residues: CAYHTGISTDTQYF. The CDR3 region has the DNA TGTGCCTACCACACAGGCATAAGCACAGATACGCAGTATTTT. Complete variable domain (other parts from reference TRBV30 and TRBJ2-3): SQTIHQWPATLVQPVGSPLSLECTVEGTSNPNLYWYRQAAGRGLQLLFYSVGIGQISSEVPQNLSASRPQDRQFILSSKKLLLSDSGFYLCAYHTGISTDTQYFGPGTRLTVL.

The V and J genes are TRBV9 and TRBJ1-4; D not certain. Germline CDR1 reads SGDLS; CDR2 reads YYNGEE. CDR3 size: 15 residues. Trimming removed 4 bases from V and 7 bases from J, with 17 bases in between. The CDR3 sequence is CASSPVSGLGEKLFF. In DNA form, the CDR3 reads TGTGCCAGCAGCCCGGTTTCGGGGTTGGGTGAAAAACTGTTTTTT.

The CDR3 DNA reads TGTGCCAGTAGTCTACTCTCATCGGGTGAGCAGTTCTTC. Encoded protein: CASSLLSSGEQFF. V is TRBV19 and J is TRBJ2-1; D unresolved. The V end lost 5 bases, the J end lost 9 bases, and 14 bases lay between the germline ends. Germline V gene lookup returns CDR1 LNHDA and CDR2 SQIVND (reference sequence). The CDR3 loop spans 13 amino acids.

This chain links TRBV7-9 with TRBJ2-1, with a tentative D call TRBD2 (5 bases). The CDR3 is 16 residues long. Germline loops: CDR1 SEHNR, CDR2 FQNEAQ (reference sequence). Trimming pared 1 base from V and 2 bases from J, leaving 12 bases between. The CDR3 region is CASSLDPDWTYNEQFF. The CDR3 DNA sequence: TGTGCCAGCAGCTTAGATCCGGACTGGACCTACAATGAGCAGTTCTTC. The variable domain in full, completed from reference TRBV7-9 and TRBJ2-1, reads DTGVSQNPRHKITKRGQNVTFRCDPISEHNRLYWYRQTLGQGPEFLTYFQNEAQLEKSRLLSDRFSAERPKGSFSTLEIQRTEQGDSAMYLCASSLDPDWTYNEQFFGPGTRLTVL.

CDR3 nucleotide sequence: TGCGCCAGCAGCTTGGAGACTAGCGGAACCCAATGGGCAGATACGCAGTATTTT. This sequence encodes CASSLETSGTQWADTQYF. This sequence joins TRBV5-1 and TRBJ2-3; 9 nucleotides agree with TRBD2. The V gene's germline CDR1 is SGHRS and CDR2 YFSETQ. The junction had 12 bases not matched to a gene; V was cut back by 0 bases and J by 4 bases. The CDR3 consists of 18 residues.

The chain uses TRBV19 and TRBJ2-2; 7 nucleotides agree with TRBD1. The germline gives CDR1 LNHDA, CDR2 SQIVND (reference sequence). The junction had 11 bases not matched to a gene; V was cut back by 4 bases and J by 3 bases. CDR3 length: 17 amino acids. CDR3 coding DNA: TGTGCCAGTAGTAACGGTGGCAGGGGGTCGGACACCGGGGAGCTGTTTTTT. Its translation is CASSNGGRGSDTGELFF.

V and J are TRBV10-1 and TRBJ2-7; 8 bases match TRBD1. After removal of 2 bases from V and 7 bases from J, the junction contained 4 bases not matched to a gene. Germline CDR1 and CDR2: WNHNN and SYGVQD (reference sequence). The CDR3 spans 13 residues. CDR3 residues: CASSEGTGGEQYF. The CDR3 DNA follows: TGCGCCAGCAGTGAGGGGACAGGCGGGGAGCAGTACTTC.

CDR3 residues: CASSRTRDQNTEAFF. CDR3 DNA sequence: TGTGCCAGCAGTCGGACACGAGATCAGAACACTGAAGCTTTCTTT. The gene calls are TRBV6-4 and TRBJ1-1; maybe TRBD1 (5 bases). Germline V gene data show CDR1 as MRHNA and CDR2 as SNTAGT. V lost 5 bases and J 1 base, leaving 14 bases between the germline ends. The CDR3 contains 15 residues.

The chain links TRBV3-1 (or the pseudogene TRBV3-2) to TRBJ2-7, with 12 positions matching TRBD2. Germline V CDR1 and CDR2: LGHDT, YNNKEL (reference sequence). V dropped 6 bases and J dropped 1; count of bases not matched to a gene: 4. The CDR3 sequence is 15 residues long. The CDR3 coding sequence is TGTGCCAGCAGTTGGACTAGCGGGACGTCCTACGAGCAGTACTTC. Residues: CASSWTSGTSYEQYF.

In its sample, this clone was seen once. The chain links TRBV6-5 to TRBJ2-1, with 10 bases matching TRBD2. V was clipped by 6 bases and J by 3 bases; unmatched bases: 5. The length of the CDR3 is 15 residues. From germline, CDR1 is MNHEY and CDR2 SVGAGI. The DNA for the CDR3 is TGTGCCAGCAGGTGGGCTAGCGGGAGCTACAATGAGCAGTTCTTC. It translates to CASRWASGSYNEQFF.

The chain employs TRBV6-6 and TRBJ2-1; TRBD2 matches 10 bases. Germline lookup yields CDR1 MNHNY and CDR2 SVGAGI (reference sequence). V dropped 2 bases and J dropped 5; count of bases not matched to a gene: 6. This CDR3 spans 16 amino acids. The CDR3: CASSYPIAGGDNEQFF. The CDR3 coding sequence is TGTGCCAGCAGTTACCCCATAGCGGGAGGTGACAATGAGCAGTTCTTC.

This clone was counted only a few times. The chain carries TRBV9 and TRBJ2-3, with D uncertain. The CDR3 loop spans 16 amino acids. Trimming pared 0 bases from V and 1 base from J, leaving 12 bases between. From germline, CDR1 is SGDLS and CDR2 YYNGEE. CDR3 amino acids: CASSVDVALGTDTQYF. The CDR3 DNA reads TGTGCCAGCAGCGTAGATGTAGCCCTAGGCACAGATACGCAGTATTTT.

Only one count was recorded for this clone. V and J are TRBV9 and TRBJ2-7; 9 bases are shared with TRBD2. V trimming: 3 bases; J trimming: 0 bases; junction bases outside the gene matches: 4. The germline CDR1 and CDR2 sequences are SGDLS and YYNGEE. The CDR3 length is 15 residues. The CDR3 sequence is CASSAASGDSYEQYF. Here the CDR3 DNA reads TGTGCCAGCAGCGCAGCTAGCGGGGACTCCTACGAGCAGTACTTC.

The chain couples TRBV7-6 to TRBJ1-6; weak D call: TRBD1 (6 bases). In germline, CDR1 is SGHVS, CDR2 FNYEAQ. This CDR3 is built from 16 residues. Trimming cost V 1 base and J 9 bases, with 16 bases left between them. DNA of the CDR3: TGTGCCAGCAGCTTAGGCCTAAGTAAGACAGGTTCACCCCTCCACTTT. As protein: CASSLGLSKTGSPLHF.

The chain links TRBV7-9 to TRBJ1-1, with 10 bases fitting TRBD1. Germline CDR1 reads SEHNR; CDR2 reads FQNEAQ (reference sequence). This CDR3 region has 15 residues. V gave up 8 bases and J gave up 4 bases; unmatched junction bases: 10. The CDR3 is CASGPRWDRGTEAFF. CDR3 sequence (DNA): TGTGCCAGCGGCCCTAGGTGGGACAGGGGCACTGAAGCTTTCTTT.

This clone came up a few times. V and J are TRBV5-4 and TRBJ1-1; no definite D call. V was clipped by 0 bases and J by 10 bases, with 16 bases between them. Germline values: CDR1 SGHNT, CDR2 YYREEE (reference sequence). The CDR3 runs 14 residues. This chain's CDR3 is CASSLVGGSVGAFF. The CDR3 nucleotides read TGTGCCAGCAGCTTGGTAGGCGGATCTGTAGGAGCTTTCTTT.

The chain is built from TRBV3-1 (or the pseudogene TRBV3-2) and TRBJ2-1, with 10 bases identical to TRBD2. Unmatched junction bases numbered 3, after V lost 1 base and J lost 6 bases. The CDR3 spans 15 residues. CDR1 LGHDT and CDR2 YNNKEL come from the germline V gene (reference sequence). The CDR3 loop reads CASSQGGTSANEQFF. CDR3 bases: TGTGCCAGCAGCCAAGGGGGGACTAGCGCCAATGAGCAGTTCTTC.

The gene calls are TRBV19 and TRBJ2-2; TRBD1 agrees at 9 bases. Germline CDR1 is LNHDA and CDR2 is SQIVND (reference sequence). There are 17 residues in the CDR3. Trimming removed 1 base from V and 0 bases from J; junction bases left unmatched: 3. The CDR3 reads CASSIGRTGANTGELFF. DNA for the CDR3: TGTGCCAGTAGTATAGGTCGGACAGGGGCGAACACCGGGGAGCTGTTTTTT. The entire variable domain, with the rest obtained from reference TRBV19 and TRBJ2-2, is as follows: DGGITQSPKYLFRKEGQNVTLSCEQNLNHDAMYWYRQDPGQGLRLIYYSQIVNDFQKGDIAEGYSVSREKKESFPLTVTSAQKNPTAFYLCASSIGRTGANTGELFFGEGSRLTVL.

This sequence joins TRBV5-4 and TRBJ1-1; TRBD1 matches 7 bases. V was pared by 2 bases and J by 6 bases, with 7 bases of the junction left unmatched. This CDR3 spans 14 amino acids. CDR1 and CDR2 from the germline V gene are SGHNT and YYREEE (reference sequence). The CDR3 spells CASSFPDRLAEAFF. Here the CDR3 DNA reads TGTGCCAGCAGCTTTCCGGACAGGCTCGCTGAAGCTTTCTTT.

The chain employs TRBV2 and TRBJ2-3, with 9 bases matching TRBD2. This CDR3 spans 13 amino acids. The trim removed 3 bases at V and 11 bases at J, leaving 6 bases unmatched. Germline CDR1 SNHLY, CDR2 FYNNEI. CDR3 amino acids: CASSEPGLAGQYF. The CDR3 bases are TGTGCCAGCAGTGAGCCGGGACTAGCTGGGCAGTATTTT.

CDR3 nucleotide sequence: TGCAGCGTCACAGGGGAGGAGGCTGGAAACACCATATATTTT. Residues: CSVTGEEAGNTIYF. This chain links TRBV29-1 with TRBJ1-3; TRBD1 matches at 7 bases. The CDR3 length is 14 residues. CDR1 SQVTM and CDR2 ANQGSEA come from the germline V gene. The V gene end was trimmed by 6 bases and the J gene end by 2 bases; junction bases not matched to a gene: 7. The whole variable domain, filled in from reference TRBV29-1 and TRBJ1-3, reads SAVISQKPSRDICQRGTSLTIQCQVDSQVTMMFWYRQQPGQSLTLIATANQGSEATYESGFVIDKFPISRPNLTFSTLTVSNMSPEDSSIYLCSVTGEEAGNTIYFGEGSWLTVV.

The chain uses TRBV30 and TRBJ1-2; D ambiguous. The CDR3 covers 15 residues. Germline V gene lookup returns CDR1 GTSNPN and CDR2 SVGIG (reference sequence). Trimming left V 7 bases short and J 2 bases short, with 20 bases between. The chain's CDR3 is CASLGKPGRNYGYTF. Written as DNA, the CDR3 is TGTGCCTCCTTGGGTAAACCGGGGAGAAACTATGGCTACACCTTC. The full variable domain, in which reference TRBV30 and TRBJ1-2 provide the parts outside the CDR3, is SQTIHQWPATLVQPVGSPLSLECTVEGTSNPNLYWYRQAAGRGLQLLFYSVGIGQISSEVPQNLSASRPQDRQFILSSKKLLLSDSGFYLCASLGKPGRNYGYTFGSGTRLTVV.

V and J are TRBV5-1 and TRBJ2-5; D ambiguous. The CDR3 has 14 amino acids. Trimming removed 0 bases at V and 4 bases at J, with 10 bases between. The germline V gene has CDR1 SGHRS and CDR2 YFSETQ. This CDR3 reads CASSLDAPPETQYF. CDR3 in DNA: TGCGCCAGCAGCTTGGATGCGCCCCCAGAGACCCAGTACTTC.

The chain recombines TRBV7-2 with TRBJ2-4, with D possibly TRBD2 on 7 matching bases. Germline V gives CDR1 SGHTA, CDR2 FQGNSA. Trimming took off 2 bases at V and 15 bases at J, with 14 bases between the two ends. This CDR3 contains 12 residues. The CDR3 sequence is CASSLPGGYLYF. DNA of the CDR3: TGTGCCAGCAGCTTACCGGGGGGCTATTTGTACTTC.

DNA for the CDR3: TGTGCTAGTGGTTTCGACCTCAGGGTCAGGAACACTGAAGCTTTCTTT. It translates to CASGFDLRVRNTEAFF. The V gene is TRBV12-5, the J gene TRBJ1-1; D may be TRBD1 (5 bases). The CDR3 extends over 16 amino acids. V was shortened by 3 bases and J by 1 base, with 15 bases between the two germline ends. CDR1 LGHNT and CDR2 FRNRAP come from the germline V gene.

The rearrangement uses TRBV2 and TRBJ2-2; perhaps TRBD2 as D (5 bases). The germline V and J ends were trimmed by 4 bases and 5 bases, with 14 bases remaining between them. This CDR3 is 15 amino acids long. CDR1 is SNHLY, CDR2 FYNNEI, per germline. CDR3 DNA sequence: TGTGCCAGCAGTGGAGCGGCCAGCGTTACCGGGGAGCTGTTTTTT. Protein: CASSGAASVTGELFF.